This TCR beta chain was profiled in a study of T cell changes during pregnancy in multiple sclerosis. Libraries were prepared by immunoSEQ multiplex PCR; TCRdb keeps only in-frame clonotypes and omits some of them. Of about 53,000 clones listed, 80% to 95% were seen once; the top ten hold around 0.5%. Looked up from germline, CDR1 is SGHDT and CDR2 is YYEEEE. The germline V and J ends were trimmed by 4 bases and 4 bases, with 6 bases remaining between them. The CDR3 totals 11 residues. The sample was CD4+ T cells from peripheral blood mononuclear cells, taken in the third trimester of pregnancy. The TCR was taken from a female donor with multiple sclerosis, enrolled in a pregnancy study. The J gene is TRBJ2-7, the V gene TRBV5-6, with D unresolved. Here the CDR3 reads CASSNWYEQYF. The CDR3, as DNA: TGTGCCAGCAGCAACTGGTACGAGCAGTACTTC.